Judged by abundance, the clone carrying this T cell receptor beta chain is medium-sized. Its antigen is not known. The data are from a study of CD8 T cells in ankylosing spondylitis. Findings of the study overall: For ankylosing spondylitis blood, a TCR beta motif of roughly 8 highly homologous variants appeared characteristic. A subset of motif variants has previously been described in the synovial fluid and blood of reactive arthritis. Clones linked to the disease showed a CD8+ phenotype. They occurred at relatively low frequencies in peripheral blood.

For TCR beta, libraries came from quantitative 5'-RACE with molecular barcodes. MiXCR was run by TCRdb on the 5' RACE reads, yielding one entry per CDR3 protein. The data contain about 30,000 distinct CDR3 sequences, less than 6.5% of them singletons. This CDR3 spans 14 amino acids. Between the trimmed V and J ends, which lost 2 bases and 3 bases, there was a span of 11 bases. Germline CDR1 reads SGDLS; CDR2 reads YYNGEE. Sequenced sample: blood, either unsorted or a sorted T cell fraction (not recorded which). This chain links TRBV9 with TRBJ1-2; the D is unclear. The sequence came from a female donor with ankylosing spondylitis or in good health (not recorded which). The CDR3 DNA reads as TGTGCCAGCAGCGTCGGTCCGGTAGACTATGGCTACACCTTC. Protein sequence: CASSVGPVDYGYTF.